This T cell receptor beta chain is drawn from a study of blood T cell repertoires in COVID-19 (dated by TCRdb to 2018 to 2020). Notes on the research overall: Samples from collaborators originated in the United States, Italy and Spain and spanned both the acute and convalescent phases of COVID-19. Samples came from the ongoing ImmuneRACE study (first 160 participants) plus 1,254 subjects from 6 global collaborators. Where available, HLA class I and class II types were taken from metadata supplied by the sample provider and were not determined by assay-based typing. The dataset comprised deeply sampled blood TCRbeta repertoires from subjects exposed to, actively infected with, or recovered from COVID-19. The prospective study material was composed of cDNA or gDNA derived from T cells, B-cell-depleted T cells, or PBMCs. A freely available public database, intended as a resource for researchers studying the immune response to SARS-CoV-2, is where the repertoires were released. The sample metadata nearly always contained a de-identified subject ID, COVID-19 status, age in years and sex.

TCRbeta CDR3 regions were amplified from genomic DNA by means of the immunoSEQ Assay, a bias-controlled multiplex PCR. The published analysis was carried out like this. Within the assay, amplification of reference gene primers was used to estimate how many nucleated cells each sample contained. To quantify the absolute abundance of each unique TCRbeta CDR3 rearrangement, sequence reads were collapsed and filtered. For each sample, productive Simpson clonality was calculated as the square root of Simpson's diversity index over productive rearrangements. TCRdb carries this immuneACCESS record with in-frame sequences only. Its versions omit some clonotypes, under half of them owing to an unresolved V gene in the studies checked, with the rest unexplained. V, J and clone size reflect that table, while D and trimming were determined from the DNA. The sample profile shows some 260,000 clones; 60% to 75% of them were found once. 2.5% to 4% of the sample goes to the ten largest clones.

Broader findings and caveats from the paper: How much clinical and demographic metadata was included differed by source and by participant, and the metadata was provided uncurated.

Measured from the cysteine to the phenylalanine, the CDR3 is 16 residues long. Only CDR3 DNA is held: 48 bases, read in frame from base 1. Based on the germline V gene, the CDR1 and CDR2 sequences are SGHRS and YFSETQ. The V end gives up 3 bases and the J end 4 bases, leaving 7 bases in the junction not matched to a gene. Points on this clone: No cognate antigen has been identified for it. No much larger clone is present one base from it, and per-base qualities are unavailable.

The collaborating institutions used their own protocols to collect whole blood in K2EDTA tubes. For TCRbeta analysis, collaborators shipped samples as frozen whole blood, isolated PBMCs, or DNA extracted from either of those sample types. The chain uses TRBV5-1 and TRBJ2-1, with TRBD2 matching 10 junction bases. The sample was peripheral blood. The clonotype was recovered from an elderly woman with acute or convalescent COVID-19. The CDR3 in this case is CASSSSTSGAYNEQFF. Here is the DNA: TGCGCCAGCAGCTCCTCTACTAGCGGGGCGTACAATGAGCAGTTCTTC.